This T cell receptor (beta chain) was profiled in a study of shared clonotypes between healthy human individuals. The CDR3 is 14 residues long. Germline trimming cut 8 bases from V and 8 bases from J; bases unmatched to any gene: 9. Germline V gene lookup returns CDR1 LNHDA and CDR2 SQIVND (reference sequence). Repertoires were generated with immunoSEQ multiplex PCR, while TCRdb's copy carries only in-frame clones and drops some. This sample carries about 340,000 clones, more than 60% of them seen once, and the ten largest clones take over 9.5%. The receptor was isolated from a man aged 30-40 years in good health. The chain couples TRBV19 to TRBJ2-1; 10 nucleotides match TRBD2. The sequenced sample was memory CD4+ T cells sorted from blood. As to subset: CD45RA-negative fraction. CDR3 protein: CASGPGLARHEQFF. CDR3 DNA: TGTGCCAGTGGCCCGGGACTAGCGAGACATGAGCAGTTCTTC.